The present T cell receptor (beta chain) was sequenced within a study of T cells in Graves' hyperthyroidism and ophthalmopathy. Per the germline V gene, CDR1 is GTSNPN and CDR2 is SVGIG (reference sequence). The CDR3 loop spans 13 amino acids. Amplification yielded TCR beta CDR3 regions, with RNA transcripts as the source. HTBI primers drove first-round RT-PCR of the TCR CDR3. TCRdb ran MiXCR on the multiplex PCR reads and lists one entry per CDR3 protein. The data contain some 580,000 distinct CDR3 sequences, about a sixth of them seen just once; the ten biggest clones take up 3% to 4%. To note about this clonotype: Its antigen is currently unknown. Germline and junction disagree at one end, which may indicate a read error.

Ophthalmopathy cases scored 3 or more on the Clinical Activity Score and 4 or more on NOSPECS grade, with duration below 3 months. Exclusion of patients followed from uncontrolled infection, other autoimmune disease, pregnancy or lactation. Study-level results: The model anticipated ophthalmopathy a median about 7.1 months pre-onset. Most thyroid-expanded clonotypes above 0.001 were also found in blood.

Sequenced material: blood. This TCR was recovered from a woman aged 40 to 50 with Graves' ophthalmopathy. The gene calls are TRBV30 and TRBJ1-1; perhaps TRBD1 as D (5 bases). As DNA, the CDR3 is TGTGTCTGGACAACCAGGGTATTCACTGAAGCTTTCTTT. Its protein product is CVWTTRVFTEAFF. The whole variable domain, filled in from reference TRBV30 and TRBJ1-1, reads SQTIHQWPATLVQPVGSPLSLECTVEGTSNPNLYWYRQAAGRGLQLLFYSVGIGQISSEVPQNLSASRPQDRQFILSSKKLLLSDSGFYLCVWTTRVFTEAFFGQGTRLTVV.